These 25 T cell receptor beta chains originate from one sample sequenced in a study of regulatory T cells in long-lasting Graves disease. The time point here: newly diagnosed GD, antithyroid drugs for less than 3 months. PBMC RNA was the source of the TCR library. Researchers made TCR beta libraries by using iRepertoire HTBI primers and running Arm-PCR on CDR3 regions. Via MiXCR, TCRdb re-called the multiplex PCR reads, giving one row per CDR3 protein. Among under 500,000 distinct CDR3 sequences listed, about 16% were seen once. The data also belong to a second study, concerning T cells in Graves' hyperthyroidism and ophthalmopathy.

The specimen comprised peripheral blood mononuclear cells (PBMCs), sampled at new diagnosis, from a patient treated with antithyroid drugs. All receptors come from a woman in her twenties or thirties with Graves disease.

This clonotype appeared many times. V and J are TRBV28 and TRBJ2-3; D remains unclear. The ends were cut back, 3 bases at V and 10 bases at J, with 17 bases in the middle. Looked up from germline, CDR1 is MDHEN and CDR2 is SYDVKM. The CDR3 runs to 14 residues. CDR3: CASSFTGVIVPQYF. The CDR3 coding sequence is TGTGCCAGCAGTTTCACTGGGGTTATAGTTCCGCAGTATTTT.

This clonotype was seen many times. V usage is TRBV28 and J usage is TRBJ2-1, with 8 bases fitting TRBD2. V was clipped by 4 bases and J by 0 bases; unmatched bases: 5. The CDR3 covers 16 residues. Per germline, CDR1 MDHEN and CDR2 SYDVKM. CDR3: CASSSLAGRSYNEQFF. The CDR3 DNA is TGTGCCAGCAGTTCTTTAGCGGGACGCTCCTACAATGAGCAGTTCTTC.

V and J are TRBV10-3 and TRBJ2-7; a possible D gene is TRBD2 (6 bases). Trimming removed 0 bases at V and 4 bases at J, with 10 bases between. Per the germline V gene, CDR1 is ENHRY and CDR2 is SYGVKD. The CDR3 has 14 amino acids. The CDR3: CAISESGTPYEQYF. The CDR3 DNA follows: TGTGCCATCAGTGAGTCCGGGACTCCTTACGAGCAGTACTTC.

Many counts were recorded for this clonotype. This sequence joins TRBV11-3 and TRBJ2-3, with 10 bases that match TRBD2. After removal of 3 bases from V and 3 bases from J, the junction contained 9 bases not matched to a gene. Germline loops: CDR1 SGHNT, CDR2 YENEEA. The length of the CDR3 is 17 residues. The CDR3 here is CASSFLAGDKGTDTQYF. The CDR3 coding sequence is TGTGCCAGCAGCTTCCTAGCGGGAGATAAGGGGACAGATACGCAGTATTTT.

This clonotype was seen a few times. This chain uses TRBV19 with TRBJ2-1, with 14 bases fitting TRBD2. V lost 5 bases and J lost 13; bases outside the gene matches: 7. The CDR3 runs to 14 residues. Germline lookup yields CDR1 LNHDA and CDR2 SQIVND (reference sequence). The CDR3 spells CASSLGLAGVSQFF. Here the CDR3 DNA reads TGTGCCAGTAGTCTGGGACTAGCGGGAGTCTCTCAGTTCTTC.

The chain has TRBV27 and TRBJ2-5; 7 nucleotides agree with TRBD2. CDR3 size: 15 residues. Germline values: CDR1 MNHEY, CDR2 SMNVEV (reference sequence). The ends lost 5 bases at V and 10 bases at J; junction bases unmatched: 16. CDR3 sequence reads: CASSGLRASGMYQYF. DNA of the CDR3: TGTGCCAGCAGTGGTCTTCGGGCTAGCGGAATGTACCAGTACTTC.

J is TRBJ2-6 and V is TRBV6-5; 12 nucleotides agree with TRBD2. The length of the CDR3 is 19 residues. J was trimmed by 4 bases and V by 3 bases; bases with no gene match: 10. Germline V gene data show CDR1 as MNHEY and CDR2 as SVGAGI. The CDR3 spells CASSYPTGLAGAGANVLTF. The CDR3 bases are TGTGCCAGCAGTTATCCGACGGGACTAGCGGGCGCGGGGGCCAACGTCCTGACTTTC.

This clonotype was detected a few times. CDR3 in amino acids: CASNLGRGFEQFF. CDR3 DNA: TGTGCCAGCAACCTCGGTCGGGGATTTGAGCAGTTCTTC. This sequence joins TRBV7-6 and TRBJ2-1; TRBD2 is a possible D gene (5 bases). CDR1 is SGHVS, CDR2 FNYEAQ, per germline. The CDR3 is made up of 13 amino acids. The germline V and J ends were trimmed by 7 bases and 9 bases, with 16 bases remaining between them. Variable domain in full (rest from reference TRBV7-6 and TRBJ2-1): GAGVSQSPRYKVTKRGQDVALRCDPISGHVSLYWYRQALGQGPEFLTYFNYEAQQDKSGLPNDRFSAERPEGSISTLTIQRTEQRDSAMYRCASNLGRGFEQFFGPGTRLTVL.

This clonotype showed up many times. The rearrangement links TRBV2 to TRBJ2-7; a possible D gene is TRBD2 (5 bases). Germline V gene lookup returns CDR1 SNHLY and CDR2 FYNNEI. V lost 3 bases, J lost 7 bases, and 13 bases lay in between. The CDR3 is 13 residues long. Here the CDR3 DNA reads TGTGCCAGCAGTGATCAAGGGCCGGGAGAGCAGTACTTC. It codes for CASSDQGPGEQYF.

This clonotype appeared many times. This rearrangement joins TRBV5-1 to TRBJ2-7; 9 nucleotides align to TRBD1. CDR3 length: 15 residues. The V and J ends lost 3 bases and 3 bases, in that order; junction bases with no gene match: 7. Germline CDR1 is SGHRS and CDR2 is YFSETQ. Written as DNA, the CDR3 is TGCGCCAGCAGCTATTCCGGGGACAGGGACTACGAGCAGTACTTC. This encodes CASSYSGDRDYEQYF.

This clonotype has a count of ten or more. The rearrangement links TRBV15 to TRBJ2-4; 8 bases are a match to TRBD1. This CDR3 has 16 residues. The V segment lost 8 bases and the J segment 1 base; nucleotides outside the gene matches: 10. Germline loops: CDR1 LNHNV, CDR2 YYDKDF (reference sequence). CDR3 sequence (DNA): TGTGCCACCTCGGGACTTCGACAGGGGGCCAAAAACATTCAGTACTTC. Encoded protein: CATSGLRQGAKNIQYF.

The chain combines TRBV20-1 with TRBJ1-1, with D maybe TRBD1 (6 bases). Trimming took off 6 bases at V and 0 bases at J, with 14 bases between the two ends. The CDR3 is made up of 14 amino acids. Germline lookup yields CDR1 DFQATT and CDR2 SNEGSKA (reference sequence). CDR3 protein: CSATRGGVNTEAFF. In DNA, the CDR3 is TGCAGTGCCACGAGGGGGGGAGTGAACACTGAAGCTTTCTTT.

This clonotype was seen at least ten times. This chain connects TRBV12-3 or TRBV12-4 to TRBJ2-7; 8 bases align to TRBD1. V lost 6 bases, J lost 4 bases, and 2 bases stayed unmatched. The CDR3 is 12 residues long. CDR3 nucleotides: TGTGCCAGCAGACGGACAGGGTACGAGCAGTACTTC. Its translation is CASRRTGYEQYF.

This chain joins TRBV19 and TRBJ1-2; the D is unclear. The germline V gene has CDR1 LNHDA and CDR2 SQIVND (reference sequence). Trimming removed 7 bases from V and 2 bases from J, with 8 bases in between. This CDR3 has 12 amino acids. CDR3 in DNA: TGTGCCAGTATTGAAGGCAACTATGGCTACACCTTC. The encoded protein is CASIEGNYGYTF.

The V gene is TRBV12-3 or TRBV12-4, the J gene TRBJ2-1; 7 bases are shared with TRBD1. The V gene end was trimmed by 6 bases and the J gene end by 13 bases; junction bases not matched to a gene: 6. CDR3 length: 11 residues. CDR3 region: CASSPTGAQFF. CDR3 nucleotide sequence: TGTGCCAGCAGCCCCACAGGGGCTCAGTTCTTC.

This clonotype was detected only a few times. The rearrangement uses TRBV6-1 and TRBJ2-3; no clear D gene. This CDR3 has 13 amino acids. The V and J ends lost 6 bases and 0 bases respectively, with 7 bases between them. Germline lookup yields CDR1 MNHNS and CDR2 SASEGT. CDR3 protein: CASRGPSTDTQYF. The CDR3 nucleotides are TGTGCCAGCAGAGGTCCTAGCACAGATACGCAGTATTTT.

This clonotype came up many times. This chain links TRBV5-1 with TRBJ2-7, with a weak D call TRBD1 (6 bases). The CDR3 sequence is 17 residues long. Trimming pared 1 base from V and 4 bases from J, leaving 21 bases between. Germline V gene data show CDR1 as SGHRS and CDR2 as YFSETQ. CDR3: CASSLSRQVDWRYEQYF. CDR3 nucleotides: TGCGCCAGCAGCTTGAGCAGACAGGTTGACTGGCGGTACGAGCAGTACTTC.

In its sample, this clonotype was seen a few times. This chain uses TRBV7-2 with TRBJ2-5; D not certain. Germline V CDR1 and CDR2: SGHTA, FQGNSA. V was shortened by 2 bases and J by 2 bases, with 15 bases between the two germline ends. The CDR3 consists of 16 residues. The CDR3 DNA follows: TGTGCCAGCAGCTTATATGTGAGCGTATTTCAAGAGACCCAGTACTTC. Translated, it gives CASSLYVSVFQETQYF.

In its sample, this clonotype was seen a few times. The chain has TRBV5-8 and TRBJ2-2; TRBD2 aligns across 13 bases. Germline assignment: CDR1 SGHTS and CDR2 YDEGEE. CDR3 length equals 17 residues. Trimming cost V 7 bases and J 6 bases; bases outside gene matches: 12. The CDR3 DNA reads TGTGCCAGCGATCCCGGGGGGACTAGCGGGACTTCCGGGGAGCTGTTTTTT. It encodes CASDPGGTSGTSGELFF.

The rearrangement links TRBV6-1 to TRBJ2-6; 7 positions match TRBD1. Germline-derived CDR1 and CDR2 are MNHNS and SASEGT. The junction had 5 bases not matched to a gene; V was cut back by 6 bases and J by 0 bases. The CDR3 runs 16 residues. This CDR3 reads CASSYGTASGANVLTF. The CDR3 bases are TGTGCCAGCAGCTACGGGACAGCCTCTGGGGCCAACGTCCTGACTTTC.

This clonotype was detected ten times or more. The J gene is TRBJ2-1, the V gene TRBV12-3 or TRBV12-4; 9 bases align to TRBD2. The CDR3 has 15 amino acids. The V gene end was trimmed by 1 base and the J gene end by 9 bases; junction bases not matched to a gene: 7. The CDR3 sequence is CASSLDYGLAPEQFF. The CDR3 nucleotides read TGTGCCAGCAGTTTAGATTACGGACTAGCGCCTGAGCAGTTCTTC.

This clonotype was counted many times. The chain uses TRBV20-1 and TRBJ2-3; the match to TRBD2 covers 7 bases. The V gene end was trimmed by 6 bases and the J gene end by 3 bases; junction bases not matched to a gene: 9. The CDR3 totals 14 residues. Germline V gene sequence: CDR1 DFQATT, CDR2 SNEGSKA (reference sequence). CDR3 sequence: CSARTSLGTDTQYF. The CDR3 DNA follows: TGCAGTGCCCGGACTAGTCTTGGAACAGATACGCAGTATTTT.

The chain combines TRBV10-3 with TRBJ1-5, with D unresolved. The CDR3 runs 17 residues. Trimming shortened V by 9 bases and J by 0 bases, and 21 bases separated the two germline ends. Looked up from germline, CDR1 is ENHRY and CDR2 is SYGVKD. CDR3 amino acids: CAIMEPRHIYSNQPQHF. The CDR3 bases are TGTGCCATAATGGAGCCAAGGCATATTTATAGCAATCAGCCCCAGCATTTT.

Concerning this clonotype: A read error is possible here, since a much larger clone lies one base away. V and J are TRBV12-3 or TRBV12-4 and TRBJ2-5; 15 bases align to TRBD2. This CDR3 comprises 18 residues. The CDR3 bases are TGTGCCAGCGGTTTAGCATCCGGGACTAGCGGGAGGCAAGAGACCCAGTACTTC. Its translation is CASGLASGTSGRQETQYF.

This chain connects TRBV12-3 or TRBV12-4 to TRBJ2-2; D gene unclear. V lost 7 bases and J lost 3, with 6 bases in between. This CDR3 is 12 amino acids long. In DNA, the CDR3 is TGTGCCAGCAATATCGACACCGGGGAGCTGTTTTTT. Translation gives CASNIDTGELFF.